Below, 27 T cell receptor beta chains from the same sample are listed, as sequenced in a study of blood T cell repertoires in COVID-19. Only in-frame clones appear in the TCRdb table, and some are missing; sequencing was by immunoSEQ multiplex PCR. The data hold roughly 30,000 clones, with 85% to 90% observed a single time. Sequenced input: peripheral blood. The receptors originated from a human donor with acute or convalescent COVID-19. The donor label of this sample is uncertain.

J is TRBJ1-2 and V is TRBV2; the match to TRBD1 covers 7 bases. Germline values: CDR1 SNHLY, CDR2 FYNNEI. J was trimmed by 5 bases and V by 9 bases; bases with no gene match: 3. The CDR3 consists of 11 residues. The CDR3 reads CARTGNYGYTF. The CDR3 nucleotides are TGTGCCAGGACAGGGAATTATGGCTACACCTTC.

The chain employs TRBV7-2 and TRBJ2-7, with D perhaps matching TRBD1 (6 bases). The germline V and J ends were trimmed by 2 bases and 2 bases, with 13 bases remaining between them. In germline, CDR1 is SGHTA, CDR2 FQGNSA. There are 15 residues in the CDR3. Here the CDR3 reads CASSLNSGQPYEQYF. The CDR3 region has the DNA TGTGCCAGCAGCTTAAATTCTGGACAGCCCTACGAGCAGTACTTC.

The CDR3 DNA reads as TGTGCCGGGAGGAGAGCTGTTGACCCATATGGCTACACCTTC. Amino acids: CAGRRAVDPYGYTF. The chain is built from TRBV6-4 and TRBJ1-2; D remains ambiguous. Germline V lookup: CDR1 MRHNA, CDR2 SNTAGT. The CDR3 loop spans 14 amino acids. Trimming pared 11 bases from V and 5 bases from J, leaving 21 bases between.

This clone appeared once. The chain carries TRBV2 and TRBJ2-3; 8 nucleotides line up with TRBD1. The germline V gene has CDR1 SNHLY and CDR2 FYNNEI. This CDR3 is built from 14 residues. The J segment lost 4 bases and the V segment lost 9 bases, leaving 9 bases of the junction unmatched. Here the CDR3 DNA reads TGTGCCAGTACAATAGACAGGGGAGCAGATACGCAGTATTTT. Translation gives CASTIDRGADTQYF.

V is TRBV7-3 and J is TRBJ2-7; 7 bases align to TRBD1. V shed 2 bases, J shed 2 bases, and the junction held 9 bases outside the gene matches. Germline CDR1 and CDR2: SGHTA and FQGTGA. This CDR3 is built from 16 residues. The CDR3 DNA follows: TGTGCCAGCAGCTTAGGGACCGGGACAGCGGCCTACGAGCAGTACTTC. Translated: CASSLGTGTAAYEQYF.

The chain employs TRBV7-2 and TRBJ2-5; a possible D gene is TRBD2 (6 bases). Germline V lookup: CDR1 SGHTA, CDR2 FQGNSA. The CDR3 has 15 residues. Between the trimmed V and J ends, which lost 4 bases and 5 bases, there was a span of 17 bases. CDR3 region: CASSSTGTSVETQYF. CDR3 DNA sequence: TGTGCCAGCAGCTCGACCGGGACTTCGGTGGAGACCCAGTACTTC.

This clone was recorded a few times. This chain uses TRBV20-1 with TRBJ2-7; no clear D gene. Germline CDR1 DFQATT, CDR2 SNEGSKA (reference sequence). V lost 5 bases and J lost 6, with 11 bases in between. The CDR3 is made up of 11 amino acids. CDR3 region: CSALARLEQYF. The CDR3 nucleotides are TGCAGTGCTCTGGCCAGACTCGAGCAGTACTTC.

This chain joins TRBV2 and TRBJ2-3, with a tentative D call TRBD2 (5 bases). There are 13 residues in the CDR3. V was cut by 4 bases and J by 1 base, with 6 bases left in between. Germline values: CDR1 SNHLY, CDR2 FYNNEI. The CDR3 DNA sequence: TGTGCCAGCAGTGCCGGGGGCACAGATACGCAGTATTTT. This codes for CASSAGGTDTQYF.

The chain links TRBV7-2 to TRBJ1-3; TRBD1 matches 8 bases. The CDR3 is made up of 16 amino acids. V gave up 5 bases and J gave up 2 bases; unmatched junction bases: 8. Per germline, CDR1 SGHTA and CDR2 FQGNSA. The CDR3 is CASSPSGGATGNTIYF. DNA for the CDR3: TGTGCCAGCAGCCCATCAGGGGGCGCGACTGGAAACACCATATATTTT.

This chain joins TRBV7-2 and TRBJ1-3, with TRBD1 as a possible D gene (6 bases). Trimming took 5 bases from V and 2 from J, leaving 16 bases between them. Germline V gene lookup returns CDR1 SGHTA and CDR2 FQGNSA. This CDR3 spans 16 amino acids. The CDR3, as DNA: TGTGCCAGCAGCCCGACCGGCTCAGGGGCTGGAAACACCATATATTTT. Its translation: CASSPTGSGAGNTIYF.

The chain recombines TRBV30 with TRBJ2-2, with 8 positions matching TRBD1. This CDR3 has 12 amino acids. V lost 5 bases to trimming and J lost 5 bases; unmatched junction nucleotides: 1. The germline CDR1 and CDR2 sequences are GTSNPN and SVGIG (reference sequence). CDR3 protein: CAWGTGTGELFF. The CDR3 DNA sequence: TGTGCCTGGGGGACAGGAACCGGGGAGCTGTTTTTT.

CDR3 coding DNA: TGTGCCAGCAGCTTAGGCTCCGGGGGGGGCACAGATACGCAGTATTTT. Encoded protein: CASSLGSGGGTDTQYF. This chain connects TRBV7-9 to TRBJ2-3, with 8 nucleotides matching TRBD2. Germline-derived CDR1 and CDR2 are SEHNR and FQNEAQ (reference sequence). The CDR3 sequence is 16 residues long. V lost 1 base to trimming and J lost 1 base; unmatched junction nucleotides: 4. The whole variable domain, filled in from reference TRBV7-9 and TRBJ2-3, reads DTGVSQNPRHKITKRGQNVTFRCDPISEHNRLYWYRQTLGQGPEFLTYFQNEAQLEKSRLLSDRFSAERPKGSFSTLEIQRTEQGDSAMYLCASSLGSGGGTDTQYFGPGTRLTVL.

V is TRBV5-1 and J is TRBJ2-3; no definite D call. The CDR3 runs to 16 residues. Germline V lookup: CDR1 SGHRS, CDR2 YFSETQ. V dropped 0 bases and J dropped 0 bases, with 11 bases sitting between them. CDR3 sequence reads: CASSLGASSSTDTQYF. Written as DNA, the CDR3 is TGCGCCAGCAGCTTGGGGGCCTCGTCCAGCACAGATACGCAGTATTTT.

J is TRBJ2-1 and V is TRBV2; TRBD1 agrees at 7 bases. Germline V gives CDR1 SNHLY, CDR2 FYNNEI. Trimming took 1 base from V and 4 from J; bases not matched to a gene: 1. CDR3 size: 14 residues. The CDR3 bases are TGTGCCAGCAGTGAAGGGGACAGTTACAATGAGCAGTTCTTC. Its translation is CASSEGDSYNEQFF.

The V and J genes are TRBV5-6 and TRBJ2-2; D perhaps matches TRBD2 (5 bases). This CDR3 is 15 amino acids long. V was trimmed by 4 bases and J by 6 bases, leaving 16 bases between them. The V gene's germline CDR1 is SGHDT and CDR2 YYEEEE. The DNA for the CDR3 is TGTGCCAGCAGCCCGGCGGGCAGACCCCCCGGGGAGCTGTTTTTT. Its translation: CASSPAGRPPGELFF. The variable domain in full, with the rest retrieved from reference TRBV5-6 and TRBJ2-2, is DAGVTQSPTHLIKTRGQQVTLRCSPKSGHDTVSWYQQALGQGPQFIFQYYEEEERQRGNFPDRFSGHQFPNYSSELNVNALLLGDSALYLCASSPAGRPPGELFFGEGSRLTVL.

The chain is built from TRBV30 and TRBJ1-1; 7 positions match TRBD1. This CDR3 region has 12 residues. Germline CDR1 and CDR2: GTSNPN and SVGIG (reference sequence). V was clipped by 4 bases and J by 5 bases; unmatched bases: 4. The CDR3 spells CAWTQGETEAFF. The CDR3 bases are TGTGCCTGGACTCAGGGGGAAACTGAAGCTTTCTTT.

This chain joins TRBV28 and TRBJ1-5; the D gene is possibly TRBD1 (6 bases). The V gene lost 3 bases and the J gene lost 0 bases, with 9 bases spanning the gap. The CDR3 has 15 amino acids. Germline-derived CDR1 and CDR2 are MDHEN and SYDVKM. CDR3 sequence: CASSFRQASNQPQHF. CDR3 sequence (DNA): TGTGCCAGCAGTTTTCGACAGGCTAGCAATCAGCCCCAGCATTTT.

This chain connects TRBV18 to TRBJ1-5; no firm D call. V lost 6 bases, J lost 1 base, and 16 bases lay in between. Germline values: CDR1 KGHSH, CDR2 LQKENI. The CDR3 sequence is 16 residues long. CDR3 loop: CASSPLVAGSNQPQHF. Written as DNA, the CDR3 is TGTGCCAGCTCTCCGTTAGTCGCGGGCAGCAATCAGCCCCAGCATTTT.

V and J are TRBV9 and TRBJ1-4, with a tentative D call TRBD1 (5 bases). V was clipped by 0 bases and J by 8 bases, with 14 bases between them. This CDR3 has 15 residues. Germline V gene data show CDR1 as SGDLS and CDR2 as YYNGEE. In DNA, the CDR3 is TGTGCCAGCAGCGTAGTCGGGGGGGTACAAGAAAAACTGTTTTTT. Translating gives CASSVVGGVQEKLFF. The whole variable domain, remainder taken from reference TRBV9 and TRBJ1-4, is DSGVTQTPKHLITATGQRVTLRCSPRSGDLSVYWYQQSLDQGLQFLIQYYNGEERAKGNILERFSAQQFPDLHSELNLSSLELGDSALYFCASSVVGGVQEKLFFGSGTQLSVL.

The V and J genes are TRBV18 and TRBJ2-3; D is unresolved. Deletions cut 1 base from V and 1 base from J, with 6 bases between. The CDR3 has 14 residues. CDR1 KGHSH and CDR2 LQKENI come from the germline V gene. The CDR3 nucleotides read TGTGCCAGCTCACCACAAACGGGCACAGATACGCAGTATTTT. The encoded protein is CASSPQTGTDTQYF.

The chain joins TRBV10-3 to TRBJ2-3; D call uncertain. V was trimmed by 3 bases and J by 8 bases, leaving 9 bases between them. Germline V gives CDR1 ENHRY, CDR2 SYGVKD. This CDR3 has 12 residues. The CDR3 reads CAISDPSSTQYF. The DNA for the CDR3 is TGTGCCATCAGTGACCCTAGTTCTACGCAGTATTTT.

The chain is built from TRBV28 and TRBJ1-1, with 8 bases lining up with TRBD1. Germline V gives CDR1 MDHEN, CDR2 SYDVKM. This CDR3 contains 19 residues. Trimming removed 2 bases from V and 2 bases from J; junction bases left unmatched: 16. The CDR3 DNA sequence: TGTGCCAGCAGTTTACCGAATGCAGGGGGCGCCGAGGGAAACACTGAAGCTTTCTTT. Translating it yields CASSLPNAGGAEGNTEAFF.

The chain joins TRBV5-4 to TRBJ2-5, with TRBD1 matching over 7 bases. Germline CDR1 is SGHNT and CDR2 is YYREEE (reference sequence). V was pared by 4 bases and J by 5 bases, with 11 bases of the junction left unmatched. CDR3 length equals 15 residues. For the CDR3, the DNA is TGTGCCAGCAGCCTCGCCAGGGGGATAGGGGAGACCCAGTACTTC. Its protein product is CASSLARGIGETQYF.

The chain joins TRBV4-1 to TRBJ2-7; 9 nucleotides agree with TRBD2. The V gene end was trimmed by 4 bases and the J gene end by 6 bases; junction bases not matched to a gene: 10. CDR1 is MGHRA and CDR2 is YSYEKL in the germline V gene. The CDR3 length is 15 residues. The CDR3 protein is CASSPLAGTVREQYF. Written as DNA, the CDR3 is TGCGCCAGCAGCCCCCTAGCGGGGACCGTACGCGAGCAGTACTTC.

V and J are TRBV18 and TRBJ2-7, with a possible D match to TRBD2 (6 bases). Trimming shortened V by 6 bases and J by 2 bases, and 11 bases separated the two germline ends. The CDR3 runs 13 residues. Germline values: CDR1 KGHSH, CDR2 LQKENI. The CDR3 sequence: CASSLAEAYEQYF. The CDR3 nucleotides are TGTGCCAGCTCCTTAGCGGAAGCCTACGAGCAGTACTTC.

The chain has TRBV29-1 and TRBJ2-1; 11 bases match TRBD2. The junction had 8 bases not matched to a gene; V was cut back by 7 bases and J by 0 bases. In germline, CDR1 is SQVTM, CDR2 ANQGSEA. The CDR3 runs to 16 residues. The CDR3: CSGSGTSGVSYNEQFF. The CDR3 DNA follows: TGCAGCGGATCCGGGACTAGCGGAGTCTCCTACAATGAGCAGTTCTTC.

This clone was counted between two and nine times. This rearrangement joins TRBV10-1 to TRBJ1-6; D might be TRBD1 (6 bases). Germline CDR1 is WNHNN and CDR2 is SYGVQD (reference sequence). V lost 6 bases and J 7 bases, leaving 13 bases between the germline ends. The CDR3 has 14 residues. The CDR3 is CASSLRQENSPLHF. CDR3 sequence (DNA): TGCGCCAGCAGCTTAAGACAGGAGAATTCACCCCTCCACTTT.